The rows below give T cell receptor beta chains drawn from one sample of a study of spatial heterogeneity in lung cancer. TCRdb ran MiXCR on the 5' RACE reads and lists one entry per CDR3 protein. The profile shows about 2,000 distinct CDR3 sequences, around 8.9% of them singletons. The specimen comprised lung tumor tissue, sampled at surgery. The source of these receptors is a female donor with early-stage non-small cell lung cancer. CDR3s include the opening cysteine and the closing phenylalanine or tryptophan. The order of the fields is D gene, clone size, V gene, J gene, CDR3 DNA, CDR3 protein. The D gene is left open where the match is weak. Part of the rows lack a size; the others show once, few, many or a class for expanded clones.

TRBD2	medium-sized	TRBV20-1	TRBJ2-3	TGCAGTGCTAGAGAGGCTAGCGGAGCAGGGGATACGCAGTATTTT	CSAREASGAGDTQYF
TRBD1	.	TRBV2	TRBJ2-7	TGTGCCAGCAAATCCCGGGACAGAGACACGTACGAGCAGTACTTC	CASKSRDRDTYEQYF
TRBD2	medium-sized	TRBV7-4	TRBJ2-2	TGTGCCAGCAGCCTAGGGACTAGCGGGAACACCGGGGAGCTGTTTTTT	CASSLGTSGNTGELFF
.	medium-sized	TRBV7-9	TRBJ2-7	TGTGCCAGCAGCTTTAGCTACGAGCAGTACTTC	CASSFSYEQYF
.	large	TRBV7-8	TRBJ2-7	TGTGCCAGCAGCTTAGGACATCGCTACGAGCAGTACTTC	CASSLGHRYEQYF
.	.	TRBV12-3/TRBV12-4	TRBJ2-3	TGTGCCAGCAGCCAGGACGGCACAGATACGCAGTATTTT	CASSQDGTDTQYF
TRBD2	large	TRBV27	TRBJ2-7	TGTGCCAGCAGTTTAGAGGGACTAGCCGGCGAGCAGTACTTC	CASSLEGLAGEQYF
TRBD1	medium-sized	TRBV7-2	TRBJ2-5	TGTGCCAGCAGCTTAGCGCGGGACAGGGCAGGGGAGACCCAGTACTTC	CASSLARDRAGETQYF
TRBD1	.	TRBV4-3	TRBJ1-1	TGCCAACAAACAGGGGGCGAGAGAACTGAAGCTTTCTTT	CQQTGGERTEAFF
TRBD1	medium-sized	TRBV7-9	TRBJ2-3	TGTGCCAGCAGCTCAGGACAGGGCACAGATACGCAGTATTTT	CASSSGQGTDTQYF
.	medium-sized	TRBV3-1	TRBJ2-6	TGTGCCAGCAGCCAGGGGACTGGTCCGGCCAACGTCCTGACTTTC	CASSQGTGPANVLTF
.	large	TRBV7-2	TRBJ2-1	TGTGCCAGCAGCCGCCCCGCCGGGACCAGCTCCTACAATGAGCAGTTCTTC	CASSRPAGTSSYNEQFF
.	medium-sized	TRBV5-5	TRBJ2-7	TGTGCCAGCAGCAATTCCTTCTCCTACGAGCAGTACTTC	CASSNSFSYEQYF
.	medium-sized	TRBV7-2	TRBJ2-1	TGTGCCAGCAGCTTAGATAAGGGTTCCTACAATGAGCAGTTCTTC	CASSLDKGSYNEQFF
.	medium-sized	TRBV9	TRBJ2-2	TGTGCCAGCAAACGGACGACCGGAAACACCGGGGAGCTGTTTTTT	CASKRTTGNTGELFF
TRBD2	medium-sized	TRBV10-1	TRBJ2-7	TGCGCCAGCAGCCATGGGACTAGCGGACGCTACGAGCAGTACTTC	CASSHGTSGRYEQYF
.	medium-sized	TRBV14	TRBJ2-7	TGTGCCAGCAGCCGGGGAGAGGGTTCCCGCCGCGGGGAGCAGTACTTC	CASSRGEGSRRGEQYF
.	medium-sized	TRBV29-1	TRBJ1-5	TGCAGCGTTGAAGGGACGGGGGGTCAGCCCCAGCATTTT	CSVEGTGGQPQHF
.	.	TRBV5-1	TRBJ1-1	TGCGCCAGCAGCTTGGGGGCAGGGCTGGCTGAAGCTTTCTTT	CASSLGAGLAEAFF
.	.	TRBV7-2	TRBJ2-7	TGTGCCAGCAGCTTTTATGGGGGCCTGGACTACGAGCAGTACTTC	CASSFYGGLDYEQYF
.	medium-sized	TRBV7-9	TRBJ1-5	TGTGCCAGCAGCCCTACCGGGGGGCCCAATCAGCCCCAGCATTTT	CASSPTGGPNQPQHF
.	medium-sized	TRBV10-3	TRBJ2-3	TGTGCCATCAGTGAGTCGTCTCGTTCCCGTCCAGATACGCAGTATTTT	CAISESSRSRPDTQYF
TRBD2	.	TRBV10-3	TRBJ2-1	TGTGCCATCAGTGAGTATGTTAGCGGGAGCGGGAGCAATGAGCAGTTCTTC	CAISEYVSGSGSNEQFF
.	few	TRBV20-1	TRBJ1-1	TGCAGTGCTAGTGATGGGGGCATGAACACTGAAGCTTTCTTT	CSASDGGMNTEAFF
TRBD2	large	TRBV5-1	TRBJ2-5	TGCGCCAGCAGCACCCGACCGGGACTAGCGGGAGGTATCCAAGAGACCCAGTACTTC	CASSTRPGLAGGIQETQYF
.	medium-sized	TRBV18	TRBJ2-2	TGTGCCAGCTCACCTACCGGGGAGCTGTTTTTT	CASSPTGELFF
.	.	TRBV7-9	TRBJ1-6	TGTGCCAGCAGTAGGGGTCTTAATTCACCCCTCCACTTT	CASSRGLNSPLHF
TRBD1	few	TRBV5-4	TRBJ2-3	TGTGCCAGCAGCTTGGTGGGTCTCCAGGGGGCGGTCTTAGGCACAGATACGCAGTATTTT	CASSLVGLQGAVLGTDTQYF
.	.	TRBV4-3	TRBJ2-3	TGCGCCAGCAGCCAAGATCGGGCAAACACAGATACGCAGTATTTT	CASSQDRANTDTQYF
TRBD2	medium-sized	TRBV4-1	TRBJ2-1	TGCGCCAGCAGCCAAGGAGGGGGGAGGACTAGCGATACCCGAGAGCAGTTCTTC	CASSQGGGRTSDTREQFF
.	medium-sized	TRBV7-9	TRBJ2-2	TGTGCCAGCAGCTTAGGACTGGTTCTTCTAACCGGGGAGCTGTTTTTT	CASSLGLVLLTGELFF
TRBD1	few	TRBV5-1	TRBJ2-7	TGCGCCAGCAGCCCCGGGACAGGGGGCGACGAGCAGTACTTC	CASSPGTGGDEQYF
.	medium-sized	TRBV7-9	TRBJ1-4	TGTGCCAGCAGCTCGCCCTCTCTCGGGGAAAAACTGTTTTTT	CASSSPSLGEKLFF
.	medium-sized	TRBV29-1	TRBJ1-1	TGCAGCGTTGAGACCGGGTCCTACACTGAAGCTTTCTTT	CSVETGSYTEAFF
TRBD1	medium-sized	TRBV5-5	TRBJ1-5	TGTGCCAGCAGCTCAGATACCGGGACAGGGATTCAGCCCCAGCATTTT	CASSSDTGTGIQPQHF
.	.	TRBV10-3	TRBJ1-1	TGTGCCATCAGTGAACGACAGCCTACGAACACTGAAGCTTTCTTT	CAISERQPTNTEAFF
TRBD2	medium-sized	TRBV9	TRBJ2-5	TGTGCCAGCAGCGTAATAAGCGGGAGTAGTGAGACCCAGTACTTC	CASSVISGSSETQYF
TRBD1	few	TRBV28	TRBJ1-2	TGTGCCAGCAGTTCCCCAGGACAGGGACGGAACTATGGCTACACCTTC	CASSSPGQGRNYGYTF
.	medium-sized	TRBV20-1	TRBJ1-2	TGCAGTGCTAGAGGCGTAGGCTATGGCTACACCTTC	CSARGVGYGYTF
.	medium-sized	TRBV29-1	TRBJ2-1	TGCAGCGTTGAGACGCAGGGGAGTCGGCTAGCCAACTCCTACAATGAGCAGTTCTTC	CSVETQGSRLANSYNEQFF
.	large	TRBV11-2	TRBJ1-1	TGTGCCAGCAGCTTTAGGCAGGTTAGATACTCGGGAGCTTTCTTT	CASSFRQVRYSGAFF
.	medium-sized	TRBV7-9	TRBJ2-1	TGTGCCAGCAGCTTAGCTAGTGGAGGCAATGAGCAGTTCTTC	CASSLASGGNEQFF
.	few	TRBV6-5	TRBJ2-3	TGTGCCAGCAGTTACTCGGGGCGGAGCACAGATACGCAGTATTTT	CASSYSGRSTDTQYF
.	large	TRBV30	TRBJ1-1	TGTGCCTGGAGTGGGGGTGTGAGCCTTGAAGCTTTCTTT	CAWSGGVSLEAFF
TRBD2	medium-sized	TRBV20-1	TRBJ2-1	TGCAGTGCCCCGCCGAAAGGGACTAGCGGATACAATGAGCAGTTCTTC	CSAPPKGTSGYNEQFF
TRBD1	few	TRBV12-3/TRBV12-4	TRBJ1-1	TGTGCCAGCAGTCCTGGGACAGGGAGCTGGAACACTGAAGCTTTCTTT	CASSPGTGSWNTEAFF
.	medium-sized	TRBV7-9	TRBJ1-2	TGTGCCAGCAGCTTAGGAGGAGGGGATGGCTACACCTTC	CASSLGGGDGYTF